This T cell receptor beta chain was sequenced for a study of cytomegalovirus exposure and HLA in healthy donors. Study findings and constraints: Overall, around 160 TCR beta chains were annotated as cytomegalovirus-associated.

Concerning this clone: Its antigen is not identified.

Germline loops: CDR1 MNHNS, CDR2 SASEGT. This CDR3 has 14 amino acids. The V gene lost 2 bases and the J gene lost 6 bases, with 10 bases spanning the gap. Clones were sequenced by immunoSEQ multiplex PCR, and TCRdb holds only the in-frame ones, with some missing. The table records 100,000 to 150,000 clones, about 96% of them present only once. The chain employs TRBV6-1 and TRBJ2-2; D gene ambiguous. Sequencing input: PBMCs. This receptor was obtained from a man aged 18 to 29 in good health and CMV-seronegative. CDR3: CASSESPRSGELFF. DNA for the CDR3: TGTGCCAGCAGTGAATCGCCCCGGTCCGGGGAGCTGTTTTTT.